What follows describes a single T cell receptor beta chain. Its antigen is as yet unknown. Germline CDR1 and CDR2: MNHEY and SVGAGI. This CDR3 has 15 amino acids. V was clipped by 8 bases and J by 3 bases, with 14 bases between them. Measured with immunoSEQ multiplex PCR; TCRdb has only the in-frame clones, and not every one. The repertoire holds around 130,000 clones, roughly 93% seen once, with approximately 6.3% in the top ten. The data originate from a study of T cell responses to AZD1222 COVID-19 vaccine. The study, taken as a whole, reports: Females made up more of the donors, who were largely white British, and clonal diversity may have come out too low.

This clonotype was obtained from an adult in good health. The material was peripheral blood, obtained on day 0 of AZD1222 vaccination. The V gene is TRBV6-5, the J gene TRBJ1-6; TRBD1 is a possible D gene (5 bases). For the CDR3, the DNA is TGTGCCAGCGACGACAGCCCCGGCTATAATTCACCCCTCCACTTT. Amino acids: CASDDSPGYNSPLHF.